This is a list of T cell receptor beta chains from one sample in a study of blood T cell repertoires in COVID-19. The table came from immunoSEQ multiplex PCR; TCRdb's copy has only in-frame clones and leaves some out. Of about 170,000 clones listed, roughly 83% are singletons. The sequencing sample was made of peripheral blood. The receptors derive from a man between 18 and 29 years old with active or convalescent COVID-19. The CDR3 runs from the conserved cysteine through the conserved F or W. Fields, in order: D gene, J gene, clone size, V gene, CDR3 length, CDR3 DNA, CDR3 protein. The D gene is left open where the match is weak. Only some rows state a clone size, as once, few, many or a class for expanded clones.

TRBD2,TRBJ2-7,NA,TRBV7-2,15,TGTGCCAGCAGCGCTTCTAGCGGGAGCTCCTACGAGCAGTACTTC,CASSASSGSSYEQYF
NA,TRBJ1-3,few,TRBV5-4,14,TGTGCCAGCAGCTTGCGGCAGGCTGGAAACACCATATATTTT,CASSLRQAGNTIYF
NA,TRBJ1-6,NA,TRBV5-1,17,TGCGCCAGCAGCTTGGCCCCCACAGCGGCCTATAATTCACCCCTCCACTTT,CASSLAPTAAYNSPLHF
TRBD2,TRBJ2-1,NA,TRBV5-1,15,TGCGCCAGCAGCTTGGACGGGGGGGCCTTCAATGAGCAGTTCTTC,CASSLDGGAFNEQFF
NA,TRBJ1-2,NA,TRBV7-9,13,TGTGCCAGCAGCTTAGCAGGACAGCCCCAGTTAAGGTTC,CASSLAGQPQLRF
TRBD2,TRBJ2-7,once,TRBV5-6,14,TGTGCCAGCAGACGGACTAGCGGGAGAAGAGAGCAGTACTTC,CASRRTSGRREQYF
TRBD2,TRBJ2-5,few,TRBV7-2,14,TGTGCCAGCAGCCCCGGGGGGGGCTGGGAGACCCAGTACTTC,CASSPGGGWETQYF
TRBD2,TRBJ2-3,few,TRBV6-4,15,TGTGCCAGCAGTGGGACTAGCGGGGGGGCAGATACGCAGTATTTT,CASSGTSGGADTQYF
TRBD2,TRBJ2-7,NA,TRBV5-8,18,TGTGCCAGCAGCTTGGCCTGGGGACTAGCGGGAGGATCCTACGAGCAGTACTTC,CASSLAWGLAGGSYEQYF
TRBD1,TRBJ1-6,NA,TRBV5-4,15,TGTGCCAGCAGTAAAGGACAGGGGGGAAATTCACCCCTCCACTTT,CASSKGQGGNSPLHF
TRBD1,TRBJ1-2,NA,TRBV2,11,TGTGCCAGCAACAGGGGAACTGGCTACACCTTC,CASNRGTGYTF
NA,TRBJ2-7,NA,TRBV30,15,TGTGCCTGGCTCGGGTTAGCGGCCTCGGGGAGAGAGCAGTACTTC,CAWLGLAASGREQYF
NA,TRBJ2-1,NA,TRBV11-2,14,TGTGCCAGCAGCTTCTTCGAGAGTAGCGATGAGCAGTTCTTC,CASSFFESSDEQFF
TRBD1,TRBJ1-1,NA,TRBV18,15,TGTGCCAGCTCACCACCTGGGACAGGGGGGACTGAAGCTTTCTTT,CASSPPGTGGTEAFF
TRBD2,TRBJ2-2,NA,TRBV3-1/TRBV3-2,15,TGTGCCAGCAGCCAAGCCCGGGGGGGTGTCGGGGAGCTGTTTTTT,CASSQARGGVGELFF
TRBD1,TRBJ1-4,NA,TRBV7-9,16,TGTGCCAGCAGCTTAGCGGACAGGGCAACTAATGAAAAACTGTTTTTT,CASSLADRATNEKLFF
NA,TRBJ1-5,NA,TRBV6-5,12,TGTGCCAGCAGGACGGGGAAGGGGCCCCAGCATTTT,CASRTGKGPQHF
NA,TRBJ1-2,NA,TRBV18,14,TGTGCCAGCTCACCTCCGTTGGGAGGCTATGGCTACACCTTC,CASSPPLGGYGYTF
NA,TRBJ1-2,NA,TRBV5-5,13,TGTGCCAGCAGGTTTGGGGGGAACTATGGCTACACCTTC,CASRFGGNYGYTF
NA,TRBJ1-1,NA,TRBV6-6,15,TGTGCCAGCAGTTCCCCCAGACAGCAGAACACTGAAGCTTTCTTT,CASSSPRQQNTEAFF
TRBD1,TRBJ1-2,NA,TRBV4-1,13,TGCGCCAGCAGTCCAGGGGGGCCCTACGGCTACACCTTC,CASSPGGPYGYTF
NA,TRBJ2-2,NA,TRBV19,16,TGTGCCGCTTACCCGAGCAGGCACGCGAACACCGGGGAGCTGTTTTTT,CAAYPSRHANTGELFF
NA,TRBJ1-1,NA,TRBV5-6,14,TGTGCCAGCAGCTTGGGGCGGGTTCGCACTGAAGCTTTCTTT,CASSLGRVRTEAFF
NA,TRBJ2-7,NA,TRBV18,12,TGTGCCAGCTCCCTGAGCTCCTACGAGCAGTACTTC,CASSLSSYEQYF
NA,TRBJ2-1,NA,TRBV2,13,TGTGCCAGCAGTTGGCAGACTTACAATGAGCAGTTCTTC,CASSWQTYNEQFF
NA,TRBJ1-4,once,TRBV5-4,16,TGTGCCAGCAGCTTGGCCGAAAGGGGAACTAATGAAAAACTGTTTTTT,CASSLAERGTNEKLFF
TRBD1,TRBJ2-1,NA,TRBV6-5,15,TGTGCCAGCAGTTCCGACAGGGGGGCATCCAATGAGCAGTTCTTC,CASSSDRGASNEQFF
TRBD1,TRBJ2-7,NA,TRBV6-5,15,TGTGCCAGCAGGATTCCTCCGGGACAGGGGAACGAGCAGTACTTC,CASRIPPGQGNEQYF
NA,TRBJ2-2,NA,TRBV5-6,18,TGTGCCAGCAGCTTTTTAGGGACCGGGACAACCACGTCGGGGGAGCTGTTTTTT,CASSFLGTGTTTSGELFF
NA,TRBJ1-1,NA,TRBV6-5,14,TGTGCTACGGCGTGGGGAGGCGAGAACACTGAAGCTTTCTTT,CATAWGGENTEAFF
NA,TRBJ1-6,NA,TRBV2,15,TGTGCCAGCAGCAAGGACGGAGCGGATAATTCACCCCTCCACTTT,CASSKDGADNSPLHF
NA,TRBJ1-6,once,TRBV5-4,15,TGTGCCAGCAGCTTGGGGGACACCTTCCTTTCACCCCTCCACTTT,CASSLGDTFLSPLHF
TRBD1,TRBJ1-5,NA,TRBV27,15,TGTGCCAGCAGTGCGAGACAGGGAGGAGATCAGCCCCAGCATTTT,CASSARQGGDQPQHF
TRBD1,TRBJ1-2,once,TRBV29-1,15,TGCAGCGTTGTCCTGCCCCGGGACAGCAACTATGGCTACACCTTC,CSVVLPRDSNYGYTF
NA,TRBJ2-5,NA,TRBV24-1,13,TGTGCCACCAGTGATCCGGGGAGGGAGACCCAGTACTTC,CATSDPGRETQYF
NA,TRBJ2-5,NA,TRBV27,15,TGTGCCATCGCCAAAGATCCGTCAAACAAAGAGACCCAGTACTTC,CAIAKDPSNKETQYF
NA,TRBJ1-2,NA,TRBV2,12,TGTGCCAGCAAGCTTACAGGGTATGGCTACACCTTC,CASKLTGYGYTF
TRBD1,TRBJ2-7,NA,TRBV5-1,15,TGCGCCAGCAGCTTCGGGACAGGGGGATCCTACGAGCAGTACTTC,CASSFGTGGSYEQYF
NA,TRBJ1-1,NA,TRBV7-9,15,TGTGCCAGCAGCTTACACGGGACACAGAACACTGAAGCTTTCTTT,CASSLHGTQNTEAFF
TRBD1,TRBJ1-1,NA,TRBV19,13,TGTGCCACCTGGGACAGGGCGTCCACTGAAGCTTTCTTT,CATWDRASTEAFF
TRBD1,TRBJ1-1,NA,TRBV5-1,13,TGCGCCAGCGGACAGGACCCGAACACTGAAGCTTTCTTT,CASGQDPNTEAFF